The 5 T cell receptor beta chains given below trace back to one sample, sequenced in a study of blood T cells in healthy people across ages. The authors ran a second PCR of about 6 to 11 cycles using a sample-barcoded 5' primer and a J-beta primer mix. TCRdb redid the calling of the 5' RACE reads with MiXCR, one entry per CDR3 protein. Of 650,000 to 700,000 distinct CDR3 sequences listed, 52% were seen once; the top ten hold approximately 13%. The sequenced sample was blood. These receptors came from a woman older than 75 in good health.

This clonotype was found a few times. The chain recombines TRBV7-3 with TRBJ2-3, with D maybe TRBD2 (7 bases). Trimming pared 3 bases from V and 5 bases from J, leaving 15 bases between. Germline loops: CDR1 SGHTA, CDR2 FQGTGA. The CDR3 loop spans 15 amino acids. CDR3 bases: TGTGCCAGCAGCTTGGGGGCCAGCGGGATAGATACGCAGTATTTT. This codes for CASSLGASGIDTQYF. Using reference TRBV7-3 and TRBJ2-3 for the parts outside the CDR3, the full variable domain is GAGVSQTPSNKVTEKGKYVELRCDPISGHTALYWYRQSLGQGPEFLIYFQGTGAADDSGLPNDRFFAVRPEGSVSTLKIQRTERGDSAVYLCASSLGASGIDTQYFGPGTRLTVL.

This clonotype was counted many times. The chain recombines TRBV20-1 with TRBJ1-2; 8 bases are a match to TRBD1. The V segment lost 1 base and the J segment 5 bases; nucleotides outside the gene matches: 15. This CDR3 comprises 17 residues. From germline, CDR1 is DFQATT and CDR2 SNEGSKA (reference sequence). CDR3 DNA: TGCAGTGCTAGAGTTCGCATTCGGGACAGGTCCTTTTATGGCTACACCTTC. Translation: CSARVRIRDRSFYGYTF.

There are a few counts of this clonotype. The chain joins TRBV7-9 to TRBJ2-2; D remains unclear. CDR3 length equals 17 residues. CDR1 is SEHNR, CDR2 FQNEAQ, per germline (reference sequence). The V end lost 7 bases, the J end lost 0 bases, and 18 bases lay between the germline ends. The CDR3 spells CASKLATGFSNTGELFF. The CDR3 nucleotides read TGTGCCAGCAAGTTAGCCACGGGTTTTTCGAACACCGGGGAGCTGTTTTTT.

The chain is built from TRBV5-1 and TRBJ2-7; D is perhaps TRBD2 (6 bases). Trimming removed 5 bases at V and 6 bases at J, with 15 bases between. Germline V gene lookup returns CDR1 SGHRS and CDR2 YFSETQ. CDR3 size: 13 residues. This CDR3 reads CASSFLEGSEQYF. For the CDR3, the DNA is TGCGCCAGCAGTTTCTTGGAGGGGTCCGAGCAGTACTTC.

The V and J genes are TRBV7-9 and TRBJ2-7; 15 bases agree with TRBD2. Germline CDR1 reads SEHNR; CDR2 reads FQNEAQ (reference sequence). The CDR3 runs 12 residues. Unmatched junction bases numbered 2, after V lost 5 bases and J lost 12 bases. The CDR3 DNA follows: TGTGCCAGCAGCGGGACTAGCGGGAGGCGGTACTTC. Protein sequence: CASSGTSGRRYF.